This T cell receptor (beta chain) was recovered during a study of blood T cell repertoires in COVID-19. As for the study in general: Acute and convalescent COVID-19 specimens originated in the United States, Italy and Spain. Sample material is recorded as cDNA or gDNA derived from T cells, B-cell-depleted T cells, or PBMCs.

In the authors' methods: How many nucleated cells were present was estimated from reference gene primer amplification. Here immunoSEQ multiplex PCR was the method, and the copy in TCRdb shows in-frame clones only, minus some. The DNA was the basis for D and trimming; V, J and clone size are from that table. Among about half a million clones, approximately 85% were seen once, and the ten largest hold roughly 3.2%. The CDR3 extends over 14 amino acids. Per the germline V gene, CDR1 is KGHSH and CDR2 is LQKENI. After removal of 5 bases from V and 5 bases from J, the junction contained 6 bases not matched to a gene.

This clonotype was sampled from a human donor in a cohort sampled during active COVID-19. Sequenced material: peripheral blood. The chain has TRBV18 and TRBJ1-2, with 9 nucleotides matching TRBD1. CDR3 protein: CASSTSGTGYGYTF. The CDR3 DNA is TGTGCCAGCTCAACCTCCGGGACAGGGTATGGCTACACCTTC.